Each of the 8 T cell receptor beta chains below was sequenced from the same sample in a study of a mutant IDH1 vaccine in newly diagnosed glioma. Time point in this sample: baseline, week 1 (first vaccination visit). The treatment here: pre-vaccination baseline after standard-of-care therapy. Only in-frame clones appear in the TCRdb table, and some are missing; sequencing was by immunoSEQ multiplex PCR. The data hold about 88,000 clones, with over 70% observed a single time. Sequenced here: PBMCs, sampled from a glioma patient treated with radiotherapy, temozolomide or both. The source is a man aged 35-49 years with glioma. Some clones in this sample may be carry-over from other donors' samples.

The chain links TRBV6-6 to TRBJ1-4; D perhaps matches TRBD1 (5 bases). The germline V and J ends were trimmed by 5 bases and 0 bases, with 10 bases remaining between them. Germline V CDR1 and CDR2: MNHNY, SVGAGI (reference sequence). The length of the CDR3 is 15 residues. CDR3 loop: CASSLQGATNEKLFF. The CDR3 bases are TGTGCCAGCAGTCTCCAGGGTGCAACTAATGAAAAACTGTTTTTT.

This chain connects TRBV7-9 to TRBJ2-3; either TRBD1 or TRBD2 may fit D (5 bases each). This CDR3 is built from 12 residues. CDR1 is SEHNR and CDR2 is FQNEAQ in the germline V gene (reference sequence). Deletions cut 6 bases from V and 9 bases from J, with 13 bases between. The CDR3 sequence is CASSVGDGTQYF. For the CDR3, the DNA is TGTGCCAGCAGTGTGGGGGACGGCACGCAGTATTTT.

The chain is built from TRBV9 and TRBJ2-2, with 16 bases fitting TRBD2. Germline V gives CDR1 SGDLS, CDR2 YYNGEE. The length of the CDR3 is 20 residues. The V and J ends lost 3 bases and 3 bases, in that order; junction bases with no gene match: 11. DNA for the CDR3: TGTGCCAGCAGCGGAGAGGGGACGGGACTAGCGGGGGGGTACACCGGGGAGCTGTTTTTT. This sequence encodes CASSGEGTGLAGGYTGELFF. The complete variable domain, with remaining parts taken from reference TRBV9 and TRBJ2-2, reads DSGVTQTPKHLITATGQRVTLRCSPRSGDLSVYWYQQSLDQGLQFLIQYYNGEERAKGNILERFSAQQFPDLHSELNLSSLELGDSALYFCASSGEGTGLAGGYTGELFFGEGSRLTVL.

The genes are TRBV18 and TRBJ1-5; D is uncertain. The V gene lost 2 bases and the J gene lost 2 bases, with 10 bases spanning the gap. There are 15 residues in the CDR3. Germline CDR1 KGHSH, CDR2 LQKENI. The CDR3 DNA reads as TGTGCCAGCTCACCATCGGGAAATGGCAATCAGCCCCAGCATTTT. Translation: CASSPSGNGNQPQHF. The full variable domain, completed using reference TRBV18 and TRBJ1-5, is NAGVMQNPRHLVRRRGQEARLRCSPMKGHSHVYWYRQLPEEGLKFMVYLQKENIIDESGMPKERFSAEFPKEGPSILRIQQVVRGDSAAYFCASSPSGNGNQPQHFGDGTRLSIL.

In regard to this clone: The same CDR3 arises from other DNA sequences in this sample as well. The V call is TRBV20-1, the J call TRBJ2-7; D unresolved. V was pared by 0 bases and J by 3 bases, with 3 bases between. The CDR3 covers 11 residues. In germline, CDR1 is DFQATT, CDR2 SNEGSKA (reference sequence). The CDR3 coding sequence is TGCAGTGCTAGAGATGGCTACGAGCAGTACTTC. This translates into CSARDGYEQYF.

The CDR3 DNA sequence: TGTGCCAGCAGCCAGCGGGGTGGGTCCTACAATGAGCAGTTCTTC. Its protein product is CASSQRGGSYNEQFF. The rearrangement joins TRBV4-2 to TRBJ2-1; D is perhaps TRBD2 (6 bases). The CDR3 extends over 15 amino acids. Trimming removed 3 bases at V and 1 base at J, with 10 bases between. Germline lookup yields CDR1 LGHNA and CDR2 YNFKEQ.

V is TRBV9 and J is TRBJ2-2; 7 bases map to TRBD1. V gave up 6 bases and J gave up 6 bases; unmatched junction bases: 8. Germline lookup yields CDR1 SGDLS and CDR2 YYNGEE. The CDR3 has 14 amino acids. This CDR3 reads CASTRQGGAGELFF. CDR3 nucleotides: TGTGCCAGCACAAGACAGGGTGGGGCCGGGGAGCTGTTTTTT.

The rearrangement uses TRBV11-2 and TRBJ2-2; D gene ambiguous. The germline gives CDR1 SGHAT, CDR2 FQNNGV. There are 14 residues in the CDR3. V lost 1 base and J lost 7, with 10 bases in between. The DNA for the CDR3 is TGTGCCAGCAGCTTAGCGGAATATGTCGGGGAGCTGTTTTTT. Translation: CASSLAEYVGELFF. Complete variable domain (other parts from reference TRBV11-2 and TRBJ2-2): EAGVAQSPRYKIIEKRQSVAFWCNPISGHATLYWYQQILGQGPKLLIQFQNNGVVDDSQLPKDRFSAERLKGVDSTLKIQPAKLEDSAVYLCASSLAEYVGELFFGEGSRLTVL.